The present T cell receptor (beta chain) was sequenced within a study of cytotoxic CD8 clonotypes in ibrutinib-treated CLL. Sequencing was performed with immunoSEQ multiplex PCR; in TCRdb, only in-frame clones are kept and a portion is missing. The data hold almost 250,000 clones, with roughly 70% observed a single time. Germline CDR1 is SNHLY and CDR2 is FYNNEI. Deletions cut 6 bases from V and 3 bases from J, with 9 bases between. This CDR3 spans 13 amino acids. V is TRBV2 and J is TRBJ2-4; D not resolved. This clonotype was sampled from a human donor with chronic lymphocytic leukemia. Sample: PBMCs, taken after 24 months of ibrutinib treatment. CDR3 amino acids: CASSINVKNIQYF. The CDR3 coding sequence is TGTGCCAGCAGCATCAATGTCAAAAACATTCAGTACTTC.